What follows is one TCR beta chain and its context. Extracted RNA was reverse transcribed, and the resulting cDNA served as sequencing template. TCRdb keeps only in-frame clones here, not all; method: immunoSEQ multiplex PCR. The sample has some 130,000 clones; roughly 50% are singletons. The sample comes from a study of CD8+ T cells in alopecia areata. The trim removed 3 bases at V and 4 bases at J, leaving 11 bases unmatched. CDR3 length: 16 residues. Germline CDR1 SGHRS, CDR2 YFSETQ. The clonotype comes from a human donor with alopecia areata. Sequenced here: CD4+ T cells sorted from blood, sampled at week 0. V and J are TRBV5-1 and TRBJ2-3; TRBD1 aligns across 7 bases. The CDR3 DNA reads TGCGCCAGCAGCTCCGCAACAGGGGAACGGGCAGATACGCAGTATTTT. Protein sequence: CASSSATGERADTQYF.